This TCR beta chain comes out of a study of OX40 agonist ivuxolimab in advanced cancers. Findings of the study overall: CD8+ T cells were the subset that, on average, had more expanded clones than CD4+.

Method: immunoSEQ multiplex PCR; TCRdb's copy keeps in-frame clones and lacks some. The sample has some 30,000 clones, about nine tenths seen once. In the case of this clone: Antigen specificity is unknown.

The receptor was derived from an adult with an advanced solid tumor such as melanoma, head and neck, liver or kidney cancer. The sample in question was CD4+ or CD8+ T cells sorted from blood, obtained in a trial of the OX40 agonist ivuxolimab.

CDR3 residues: CASSPRTSGINEQFF. Written as DNA, the CDR3 is TGTGCCAGCAGCCCCAGGACTAGCGGGATCAATGAGCAGTTCTTC. The rearrangement uses TRBV7-3 and TRBJ2-1; 12 nucleotides line up with TRBD2. Germline V CDR1 and CDR2: SGHTA, FQGTGA. The CDR3 runs to 15 residues. Trimming removed 5 bases from V and 6 bases from J; junction bases left unmatched: 5.